The subject of this entry is one TCR beta chain. Its specificity is unknown. RNA transcripts gave rise to amplified TCR beta CDR3 regions. A first-round RT-PCR of the TCR CDR3 used the HTBI primer set. TCRdb ran MiXCR on the multiplex PCR reads and lists one entry per CDR3 protein. The sample records 350,000 to 400,000 distinct CDR3 sequences, more than 13% being singletons. Exclusions: uncontrolled infection, other autoimmune disease, pregnancy, lactation. The diagnostic basis comprised clinical symptoms, serum thyroxine and TRAb, thyroid ultrasound and orbital computed tomography. V lost 2 bases to trimming and J lost 0 bases, with 11 bases between them. CDR1 SEHNR and CDR2 FQNEAQ come from the germline V gene (reference sequence). CDR3 length: 16 amino acids. The source of the sample is a study of T cells in Graves' hyperthyroidism and ophthalmopathy. Study results and caveats: The model's output predicted ophthalmopathy at a median of around 6.9 months prior to onset.

The sequence was obtained from a woman in her 30s with Graves' hyperthyroidism. This chain connects TRBV7-9 to TRBJ2-1; the D is unclear. The material sequenced was blood. The CDR3 nucleotides read TGTGCCAGCAGCTTACTACCCGCGAACTCCTACAATGAGCAGTTCTTC. Amino acid sequence: CASSLLPANSYNEQFF.